The subject of this entry is one T cell receptor (beta chain). The assay, immunoSEQ v3.0, was run at survey level. Sequenced by immunoSEQ multiplex PCR; TCRdb stores in-frame clones only, minus some. The sample yields 25,000 to 30,000 clones, 84% seen once. Germline V gene data show CDR1 as MNHEY and CDR2 as SMNVEV (reference sequence). Trimming at V came to 3 bases and at J to 3 bases, leaving 4 bases not matched to a gene. This CDR3 region has 16 residues. The source of the sample is a study of long-term antiretroviral therapy in people with HIV. The chain employs TRBV27 and TRBJ2-3, with 12 positions matching TRBD1. This TCR came from a young man with HIV. This sample comprised unsorted PBMCs, obtained 0.4 years after starting antiretroviral therapy. Written as DNA, the CDR3 is TGTGCCAGCAGTTTGGGACAGGGGGCGTATACAGATACGCAGTATTTT. Its translation: CASSLGQGAYTDTQYF.